Listed below are T cell receptor beta chains from one sample, sequenced in a study of T cell responses to AZD1222 COVID-19 vaccine. The data were produced by immunoSEQ multiplex PCR, yet TCRdb's version contains in-frame clones alone and is incomplete. Of approximately 82,000 clones in the sample, 85% to 95% were seen once. Sequenced material: peripheral blood, taken on day 0 of AZD1222 vaccination. The receptors were gathered from an adult in good health. The CDR3 runs from the conserved cysteine through the conserved F or W. D genes are given only for firm matches. Clone size is not always given. Where it is, it says once, few, many or a class for expanded clones.

v_gene	j_gene	d_gene	abundance	CDR3aa	CDR3nt
TRBV7-3	TRBJ2-1	NA	NA	CASSLRSGKGEQFF	TGTGCCAGCAGCTTAAGGTCAGGGAAAGGCGAGCAGTTCTTC
TRBV19	TRBJ2-7	NA	NA	CASSIAGTQGSYEQYF	TGTGCCAGTAGTATCGCCGGGACCCAAGGGTCCTACGAGCAGTACTTC
TRBV5-4	TRBJ1-2	NA	NA	CASSAPLKIGYTF	TGTGCCAGCAGCGCACCGTTGAAGATCGGCTACACCTTC
TRBV6-2/TRBV6-3	TRBJ1-5	TRBD1	NA	CASSYPTGTGGVVSSNQPQHF	TGTGCCAGCAGTTACCCCACCGGGACAGGGGGGGTTGTATCGAGCAATCAGCCCCAGCATTTT
TRBV18	TRBJ2-1	TRBD2	NA	CASSLQSGLAAYNEQFF	TGTGCCAGCTCACTTCAATCCGGGCTAGCGGCTTACAATGAGCAGTTCTTC
TRBV11-3	TRBJ2-1	NA	NA	CASSPGPRSYNEQFF	TGTGCCAGCAGCCCCGGACCCCGCTCCTACAATGAGCAGTTCTTC
TRBV6-2/TRBV6-3	TRBJ2-5	TRBD1	NA	CASSTRLDRGRETQYF	TGTGCCAGCAGTACCCGATTGGACAGGGGGCGGGAGACCCAGTACTTC
TRBV5-1	TRBJ2-7	TRBD1	NA	CASSPTTGKGYEQYF	TGCGCCAGCAGCCCTACGACAGGGAAAGGTTACGAGCAGTACTTC
TRBV6-4	TRBJ1-1	NA	NA	CASSVDDGTEAFF	TGTGCCAGCAGTGTGGACGACGGGACTGAAGCTTTCTTT
TRBV12-3/TRBV12-4	TRBJ1-1	NA	NA	CASSLVGNTEAFF	TGTGCCAGCAGTTTAGTAGGGAACACTGAAGCTTTCTTT
TRBV2	TRBJ2-7	NA	NA	CASTTQTVSYEQYF	TGTGCCAGCACCACCCAGACAGTCTCCTACGAGCAGTACTTC
TRBV6-5	TRBJ2-7	NA	NA	CASSGQHEQYF	TGTGCCAGCAGCGGGCAACACGAGCAGTACTTC
TRBV5-4	TRBJ2-1	NA	NA	CASSFYRTGSSYNEQFF	TGTGCCAGCAGCTTTTACAGGACTGGCAGCTCCTACAATGAGCAGTTCTTC
TRBV19	TRBJ2-5	TRBD1	NA	CASSHRQGRETQYF	TGTGCCAGTAGTCACCGACAGGGCCGAGAGACCCAGTACTTC
TRBV7-2	TRBJ2-7	NA	NA	CASSLRLTYEQYF	TGTGCCAGCAGCCTTCGACTTACCTACGAGCAGTACTTC
TRBV27	TRBJ1-5	NA	few	CASSFGADNQPQHF	TGTGCCAGCAGTTTTGGGGCAGACAATCAGCCCCAGCATTTT
TRBV20-1	TRBJ2-7	NA	NA	CSARGSYEQCF	TGCAGTGCTAGAGGGAGCTACGAGCAGTGCTTC
TRBV12-5	TRBJ1-2	NA	NA	CASGFDINYGYTF	TGTGCTAGTGGTTTCGATATAAACTATGGCTACACCTTC
TRBV5-4	TRBJ2-7	NA	NA	CASSLTDEQYF	TGTGCCAGCAGCTTGACGGACGAGCAGTACTTC
TRBV9	TRBJ2-7	TRBD2	NA	CASSVSGGSSYEQYF	TGTGCCAGCAGCGTATCGGGAGGGAGCTCCTACGAGCAGTACTTC
TRBV5-5	TRBJ2-1	TRBD2	NA	CASSFWTSGGLYNEQFF	TGTGCCAGCAGCTTTTGGACTAGCGGGGGCCTTTACAATGAGCAGTTCTTC
TRBV28	TRBJ1-4	NA	NA	CASSLGGGEKLFF	TGTGCCAGCAGCCTTGGGGGGGGAGAAAAACTGTTTTTT
TRBV9	TRBJ1-2	TRBD1	NA	CASSPGQGSYGYTF	TGTGCCAGCAGCCCAGGACAGGGGTCCTATGGCTACACCTTC
TRBV19	TRBJ1-1	NA	once	CASSIAREGTEAFF	TGTGCCAGTAGTATAGCCAGGGAGGGCACTGAAGCTTTCTTT
TRBV18	TRBJ2-3	NA	NA	CASSPTAGDTQYF	TGTGCCAGCTCACCAACAGCCGGGGATACGCAGTATTTT